This record looks at one TCR beta chain sequence and its context. As yet, its antigen is unknown. These data are taken from a study of T-cell memory formation after mild COVID-19. Study details: For the most part, TCR clusters were specific to one donor. Findings of the study overall: Clones shrinking between day 15 and 85 showed a balanced CD4/CD8 split, and those that grew later tilted toward CD4+.

UMIs and sample barcodes were carried by the TCR alpha and TCR beta cDNA libraries that 5'RACE produced using constant-segment primers. TCRdb re-analysed the 5' RACE reads in MiXCR, keeping a single row per CDR3 protein. The sample includes about 400,000 distinct CDR3 sequences, 16% of them seen just once. The germline gives CDR1 LGHNA, CDR2 YSLEER. V dropped 0 bases and J dropped 8 bases, with 14 bases sitting between them. CDR3 length: 15 amino acids. The origin of this receptor is a man aged 18 to 29 who had mild COVID-19 (a few samples of this study predate the infection). Cell type and time point are not known. The sample taken for sequencing was PBMCs or a T cell subset sorted from them (not recorded which). The chain carries TRBV4-3 and TRBJ2-1; D call uncertain. The CDR3 DNA sequence: TGCGCCAGCAGCCAAGAAAGTCAGTCCTTGGATGAGCAGTTCTTC. This codes for CASSQESQSLDEQFF.